This is a list of T cell receptor beta chains from one sample in a study of blood T cell repertoires in COVID-19. The table came from immunoSEQ multiplex PCR; TCRdb's copy has only in-frame clones and leaves some out. The sample lists approximately 120,000 clones; around 76% were seen once. The sequencing input was peripheral blood. Receptors originate from a human donor in a cohort sampled during active COVID-19. Both conserved end residues are part of each CDR3. D genes are given only for firm matches. Expanded clones get a size class; other rows say once, few or many, or leave the size out.

CASRPSGGYTGELFF	TGTGCCAGCAGGCCGTCAGGGGGTTACACCGGGGAGCTGTTTTTT	TRBJ2-2	TRBV7-9	TRBD1	NA
CASSLTSGIQETQYF	TGTGCCAGCAGCTTGACTAGCGGGATCCAAGAGACCCAGTACTTC	TRBJ2-5	TRBV5-6	TRBD2	once
CASSLAGRNEKLFF	TGCGCCAGCAGCTTGGCAGGAAGGAATGAAAAACTGTTTTTT	TRBJ1-4	TRBV5-1	NA	NA
CASSLLQGSYTEAFF	TGTGCCAGCAGTTTACTCCAGGGAAGTTACACTGAAGCTTTCTTT	TRBJ1-1	TRBV28	NA	NA
CASRDQGALNQPQHF	TGTGCCAGTAGGGACCAGGGGGCACTAAATCAGCCCCAGCATTTT	TRBJ1-5	TRBV19	TRBD1	NA
CASSLARNRFLPGGQYF	TGTGCCAGCAGCTTAGCCCGAAATAGATTCCTCCCAGGAGGGCAGTACTTC	TRBJ2-7	TRBV7-9	NA	NA
CASSQVTGRGRSEQFF	TGCGCCAGCAGCCAAGTCACTGGAAGGGGGCGAAGTGAGCAGTTCTTC	TRBJ2-1	TRBV4-1	TRBD1	NA
CASSEAEGSNSPLHF	TGTGCCAGCAGTGAAGCAGAGGGTAGTAATTCACCCCTCCACTTT	TRBJ1-6	TRBV6-1	NA	NA
CASRRGTNEKLFF	TGTGCCAGCAGGAGGGGGACTAATGAAAAACTGTTTTTT	TRBJ1-4	TRBV6-5	NA	NA
CASSQVQNSNQPQHF	TGCGCCAGCAGCCAAGTACAGAATAGCAATCAGCCCCAGCATTTT	TRBJ1-5	TRBV4-1	NA	many
CASIQGGPLYSNQPQHF	TGTGCCAGCATCCAAGGCGGGCCACTTTATAGCAATCAGCCCCAGCATTTT	TRBJ1-5	TRBV28	NA	NA
CASSPFPNEQFF	TGTGCCAGCAGCCCATTCCCCAATGAGCAGTTCTTC	TRBJ2-1	TRBV5-4	NA	NA
CASSQVDFAPYEQYF	TGCGCCAGCAGCCAAGTAGATTTCGCCCCCTACGAGCAGTACTTC	TRBJ2-7	TRBV4-1	NA	NA
CASSLGNGETQYF	TGTGCCAGCAGCTTAGGTAACGGGGAGACCCAGTACTTC	TRBJ2-5	TRBV7-7	NA	NA
CASGSRHLNTGELFF	TGTGCTAGTGGTTCCCGCCACCTAAACACCGGGGAGCTGTTTTTT	TRBJ2-2	TRBV12-5	NA	NA
CASSLWGLGGKGEKLFF	TGTGCCAGCAGTTTATGGGGCCTCGGGGGGAAGGGTGAAAAACTGTTTTTT	TRBJ1-4	TRBV27	NA	once
CASSPPSSSSYNEQFF	TGCGCCAGCAGCCCCCCTAGCTCGAGCTCCTACAATGAGCAGTTCTTC	TRBJ2-1	TRBV4-1	NA	NA
CASRGTSGVNEQFF	TGTGCCAGCAGGGGGACTAGCGGGGTCAATGAGCAGTTCTTC	TRBJ2-1	TRBV2	TRBD2	NA
CASSLRGRNEKLFF	TGTGCCAGCAGTTTGCGGGGCAGAAATGAAAAACTGTTTTTT	TRBJ1-4	TRBV28	NA	once
CASSPQGQNTEAFF	TGTGCCAGCAGCCCCCAGGGACAGAACACTGAAGCTTTCTTT	TRBJ1-1	TRBV7-3	NA	many
CAWSVGRGTEAFF	TGTGCCTGGAGTGTTGGGAGGGGCACTGAAGCTTTCTTT	TRBJ1-1	TRBV30	NA	NA
CASSRQGRYEQYF	TGTGCCAGCAGCAGGCAGGGCCGCTACGAGCAGTACTTC	TRBJ2-7	TRBV2	NA	NA
CASSLGVRNNQPQHF	TGTGCCAGCAGCTTAGGGGTGAGGAACAATCAGCCCCAGCATTTT	TRBJ1-5	TRBV5-8	NA	NA
CASSLRGLLGAFF	TGTGCCAGCAGCTTGAGAGGGCTGTTGGGGGCTTTCTTT	TRBJ1-1	TRBV5-6	NA	NA
CASRDRGNTEAFF	TGTGCCAGCAGGGACAGGGGAAACACTGAAGCTTTCTTT	TRBJ1-1	TRBV6-5	TRBD1	NA
CASSPPGLGGAGEQYF	TGTGCCAGCAGCCCTCCGGGTCTCGGTGGGGCTGGCGAGCAGTACTTC	TRBJ2-7	TRBV7-9	NA	few
CASIRGQGSVEQYF	TGTGCCAGCATACGGGGACAGGGTTCGGTTGAGCAGTACTTC	TRBJ2-7	TRBV6-5	TRBD1	few
CASSSQTGPVSGNTIYF	TGTGCCAGCAGCTCCCAGACAGGGCCAGTCTCTGGAAACACCATATATTTT	TRBJ1-3	TRBV7-6	TRBD1	NA